This T cell receptor beta chain was observed in a study of blood T cell repertoires in COVID-19 (TCRdb year 2020). In the study overall: The collaborator samples originated in the United States, Italy and Spain and spanned the acute and convalescent phases of COVID-19. The material from the prospective study consisted of cDNA or gDNA derived from T cells, B-cell-depleted T cells, or PBMCs. Subjects who had been exposed to COVID-19, were actively infected with it, or had recovered from it provided the deeply sampled blood TCRbeta repertoires that made up the dataset. The repertoires were released in a freely available public database intended as a resource for research on the immune response to SARS-CoV-2. Samples came from the ongoing ImmuneRACE study (first 160 participants) plus 1,254 subjects from 6 global collaborators. The sample metadata nearly always contained a de-identified subject ID, COVID-19 status, age in years and sex. HLA class I and class II types, where available, came from metadata supplied by the sample provider rather than from assay-based typing.

In the case of this clone: Its antigen remains undetermined. No base qualities exist here, and no much larger clone lies one base off it.

Collaborating institutions collected whole blood in K2EDTA tubes following their own protocols. Collaborator samples were shipped for TCRbeta analysis as frozen whole blood, isolated PBMCs, or DNA extracted from either sample type. TCRbeta CDR3 regions were amplified from genomic DNA by means of the immunoSEQ Assay, a bias-controlled multiplex PCR. On the authors' methods: The number of nucleated cells in each sample was estimated by amplification of reference gene primers within the assay. To quantify the absolute abundance of each unique TCRbeta CDR3 rearrangement, sequence reads were collapsed and filtered. For each sample, productive Simpson clonality was calculated by taking the square root of Simpson's diversity index across productive rearrangements. TCRdb provides this immuneACCESS table in a form limited to in-frame rearrangements. Some clones are lacking; in checked studies, under half of them reflect an unresolved V gene, and why the rest are absent is not known. V, J and clone size were drawn from that table, and D and trimming were deduced from the DNA. This sample holds 180,000 or so clones; 80% to 90% were observed only once. The ten largest clones capture roughly 8.6% of the sample.

The research as a whole found: How much clinical and demographic metadata was included differed by source and by participant, and the metadata was provided uncurated.

According to the germline V gene, CDR1 reads SGHRS and CDR2 reads YFSETQ. Counted from cysteine to phenylalanine, this CDR3 has 14 amino acids. Only the CDR3 region is kept as DNA, spanning 42 bases read in frame from base 1. The junction carries 10 bases between V and J, which are trimmed by 1 base and 5 bases respectively. This chain is built from TRBV5-1 and TRBJ2-1; D gene: possibly TRBD2, on 5 matching bases. This receptor was obtained from a man in his sixties with acute or convalescent COVID-19. Sequenced input: peripheral blood. The CDR3 is CASSLTGNNNEQFF. The DNA is TGCGCCAGCAGCTTGACGGGAAATAACAATGAGCAGTTCTTC. The variable domain in full, with residues beyond the CDR3 obtained from the reference TRBV5-1 and TRBJ2-1 genes, is KAGVTQTPRYLIKTRGQQVTLSCSPISGHRSVSWYQQTPGQGLQFLFEYFSETQRNKGNFPGRFSGRQFSNSRSEMNVSTLELGDSALYLCASSLTGNNNEQFFGPGTRLTVL.